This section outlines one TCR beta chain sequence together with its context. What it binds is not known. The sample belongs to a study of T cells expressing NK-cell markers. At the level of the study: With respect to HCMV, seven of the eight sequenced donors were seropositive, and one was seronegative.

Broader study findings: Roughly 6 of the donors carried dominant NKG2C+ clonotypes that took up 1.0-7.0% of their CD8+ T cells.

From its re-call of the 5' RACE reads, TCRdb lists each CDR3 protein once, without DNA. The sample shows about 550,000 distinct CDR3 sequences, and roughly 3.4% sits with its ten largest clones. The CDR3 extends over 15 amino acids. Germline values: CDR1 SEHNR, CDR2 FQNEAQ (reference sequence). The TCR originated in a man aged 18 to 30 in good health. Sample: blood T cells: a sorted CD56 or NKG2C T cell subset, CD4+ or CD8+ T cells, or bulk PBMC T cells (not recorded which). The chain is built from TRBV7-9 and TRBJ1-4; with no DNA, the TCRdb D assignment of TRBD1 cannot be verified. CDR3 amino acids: CASSPGTGRDEKLFF.